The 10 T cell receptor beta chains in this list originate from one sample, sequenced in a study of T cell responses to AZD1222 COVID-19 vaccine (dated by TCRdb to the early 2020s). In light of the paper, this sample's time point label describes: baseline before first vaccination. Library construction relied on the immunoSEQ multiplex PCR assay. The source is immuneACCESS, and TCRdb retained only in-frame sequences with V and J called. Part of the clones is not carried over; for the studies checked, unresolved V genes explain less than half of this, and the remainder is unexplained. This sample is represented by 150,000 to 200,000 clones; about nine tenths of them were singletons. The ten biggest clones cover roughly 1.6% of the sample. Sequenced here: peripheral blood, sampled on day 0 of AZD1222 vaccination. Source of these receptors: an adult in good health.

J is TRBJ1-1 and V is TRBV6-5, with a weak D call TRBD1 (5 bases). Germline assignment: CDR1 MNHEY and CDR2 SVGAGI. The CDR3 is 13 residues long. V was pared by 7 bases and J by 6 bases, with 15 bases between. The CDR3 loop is CASTLIWGAEAFF. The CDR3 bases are TGTGCCAGCACCTTAATTTGGGGCGCTGAAGCTTTCTTT.

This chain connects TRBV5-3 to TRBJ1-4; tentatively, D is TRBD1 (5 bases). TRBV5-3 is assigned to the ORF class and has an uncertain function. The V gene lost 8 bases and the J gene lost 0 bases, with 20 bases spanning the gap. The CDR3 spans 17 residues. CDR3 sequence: CARLPPGVQTTNEKLFF. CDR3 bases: TGTGCCAGGCTCCCCCCGGGGGTTCAGACAACTAATGAAAAACTGTTTTTT.

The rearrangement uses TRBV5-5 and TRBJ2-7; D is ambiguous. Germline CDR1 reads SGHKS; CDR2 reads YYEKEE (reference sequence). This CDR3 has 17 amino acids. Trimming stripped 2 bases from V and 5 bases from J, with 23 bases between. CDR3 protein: CASSFGRGALITDEQYF. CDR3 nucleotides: TGTGCCAGCAGCTTTGGAAGAGGCGCCCTAATTACGGACGAGCAGTACTTC.

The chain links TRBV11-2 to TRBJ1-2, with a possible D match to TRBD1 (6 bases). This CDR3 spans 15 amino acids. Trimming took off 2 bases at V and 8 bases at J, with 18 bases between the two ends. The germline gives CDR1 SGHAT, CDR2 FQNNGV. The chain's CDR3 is CASSLPDRIWAGYTF. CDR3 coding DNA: TGTGCCAGCAGCTTACCTGACAGGATTTGGGCCGGCTACACCTTC.

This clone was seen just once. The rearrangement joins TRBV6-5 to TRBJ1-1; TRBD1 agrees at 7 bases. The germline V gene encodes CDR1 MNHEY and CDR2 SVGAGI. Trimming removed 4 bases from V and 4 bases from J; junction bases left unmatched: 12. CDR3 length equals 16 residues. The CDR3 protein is CASSSRGRGRSTEAFF. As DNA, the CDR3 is TGTGCCAGCAGTTCGAGGGGCAGGGGGAGGAGCACTGAAGCTTTCTTT.

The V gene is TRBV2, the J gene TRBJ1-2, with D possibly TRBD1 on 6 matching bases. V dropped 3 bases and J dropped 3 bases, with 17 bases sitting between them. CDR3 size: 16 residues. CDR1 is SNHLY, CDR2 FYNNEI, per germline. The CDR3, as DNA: TGTGCCAGCAGTGATTTGGTCCTGTGGACAGACTATGGCTACACCTTC. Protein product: CASSDLVLWTDYGYTF.

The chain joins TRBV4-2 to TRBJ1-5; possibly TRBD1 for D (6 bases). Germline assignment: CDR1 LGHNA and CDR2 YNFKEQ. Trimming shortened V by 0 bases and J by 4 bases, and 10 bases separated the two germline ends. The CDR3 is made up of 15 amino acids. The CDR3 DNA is TGTGCCAGCAGCCAAGACGACAGGTCGAATCAGCCCCAGCATTTT. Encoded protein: CASSQDDRSNQPQHF.

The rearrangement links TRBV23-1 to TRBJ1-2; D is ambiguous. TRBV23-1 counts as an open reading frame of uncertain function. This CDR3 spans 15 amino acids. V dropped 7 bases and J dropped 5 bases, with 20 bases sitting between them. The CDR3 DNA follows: TGCGCCAGCATCGAATGGGGAGGGTTGGAGTATGGCTACACCTTC. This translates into CASIEWGGLEYGYTF.

The CDR3: CATSRGGTGNTEAFF. DNA of the CDR3: TGTGCCACCAGCAGAGGTGGGACAGGGAACACTGAAGCTTTCTTT. This chain connects TRBV15 to TRBJ1-1, with 8 bases lining up with TRBD1. Germline CDR1 and CDR2: LNHNV and YYDKDF (reference sequence). J lost 1 base, V lost 1 base, and 2 bases had no gene match. This CDR3 has 15 residues.

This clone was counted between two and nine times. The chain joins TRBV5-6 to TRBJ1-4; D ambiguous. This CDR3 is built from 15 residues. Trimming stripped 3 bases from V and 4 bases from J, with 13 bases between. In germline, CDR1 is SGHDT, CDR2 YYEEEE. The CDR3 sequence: CASSWDRELNEKLFF. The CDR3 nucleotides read TGTGCCAGCAGCTGGGATCGGGAACTTAATGAAAAACTGTTTTTT.